Listed here are 18 T cell receptor beta chains from one sample, sequenced in a study of shared clonotypes between healthy human individuals. Libraries were prepared by immunoSEQ multiplex PCR; TCRdb keeps only in-frame clonotypes and omits some of them. Among approximately 2.4 million clones, under 97% were seen once, and the ten largest hold about 0.13%. Sequenced material: naive CD4+ T cells sorted from blood. Subset described: CD45RA+ positively selected. These TCRs come from a young man in good health.

The chain employs TRBV7-8 and TRBJ2-1; TRBD2 agrees at 9 bases. Germline CDR1 SGHVS, CDR2 FQNEAQ. With V trimmed by 4 bases and J by 4 bases, 5 bases remained unmatched. The CDR3 is 15 residues long. The CDR3 loop reads CASSSSSGGYNEQFF. The DNA for the CDR3 is TGTGCCAGCAGCTCCAGCAGCGGGGGGTACAATGAGCAGTTCTTC.

The V call is TRBV19, the J call TRBJ1-1; unclear D gene. Per the germline V gene, CDR1 is LNHDA and CDR2 is SQIVND (reference sequence). Trimming cost V 7 bases and J 1 base, with 13 bases left between them. The CDR3 covers 14 residues. CDR3 loop: CASTTSWENTEAFF. The CDR3 DNA sequence: TGTGCCAGTACCACCTCGTGGGAGAACACTGAAGCTTTCTTT.

This chain uses TRBV7-8 with TRBJ1-1, with TRBD1 identical over 8 bases. Germline lookup yields CDR1 SGHVS and CDR2 FQNEAQ. J lost 1 base, V lost 2 bases, and 9 bases had no gene match. This CDR3 is 17 amino acids long. DNA for the CDR3: TGTGCCAGCAGCTTACCTCGGACAGGGACGGCGAACACTGAAGCTTTCTTT. This encodes CASSLPRTGTANTEAFF.

This chain joins TRBV28 and TRBJ2-1; a possible D gene is TRBD1 (5 bases). V lost 4 bases and J lost 4, with 8 bases in between. The CDR3 totals 13 residues. Germline values: CDR1 MDHEN, CDR2 SYDVKM. Written as DNA, the CDR3 is TGTGCCAGCAGTTACCCAGGGTACAATGAGCAGTTCTTC. It is translated as CASSYPGYNEQFF.

The chain recombines TRBV5-4 with TRBJ2-3; weak D call: TRBD2 (5 bases). Trimming shortened V by 0 bases and J by 0 bases, and 20 bases separated the two germline ends. The CDR3 runs 19 residues. CDR1 is SGHNT, CDR2 YYREEE, per germline (reference sequence). CDR3 amino acids: CASSLGVSRLSGSTDTQYF. CDR3 nucleotide sequence: TGTGCCAGCAGCTTGGGTGTCAGCCGCCTCAGCGGTAGCACAGATACGCAGTATTTT.

This clone was detected only a few times. The sample has other DNA sequences that encode this CDR3 too. The chain employs TRBV6-5 and TRBJ1-3; unclear D gene. From germline, CDR1 is MNHEY and CDR2 SVGAGI. Trimming stripped 6 bases from V and 4 bases from J, with 10 bases between. The CDR3 spans 13 residues. CDR3 sequence (DNA): TGTGCCAGCAGCCGCGGATCCGGAAACACCATATATTTT. Its protein is CASSRGSGNTIYF.

This clone is a singleton in its sample. The chain has TRBV30 and TRBJ2-3, with a weak D call TRBD1 (5 bases). The CDR3 covers 14 residues. Trimming stripped 1 base from V and 2 bases from J, with 10 bases between. Germline-derived CDR1 and CDR2 are GTSNPN and SVGIG (reference sequence). The CDR3 nucleotides are TGTGCCTGGAGTGAGGGGCAGATCACAGATACGCAGTATTTT. Translated: CAWSEGQITDTQYF.

The chain recombines TRBV6-5 with TRBJ1-1; D not resolved. Germline loops: CDR1 MNHEY, CDR2 SVGAGI. The V and J ends lost 4 bases and 1 base respectively, with 7 bases between them. The CDR3 runs 13 residues. CDR3 nucleotides: TGTGCCAGCAGTTTACAGCAGAACACTGAAGCTTTCTTT. Protein product: CASSLQQNTEAFF.

The chain couples TRBV5-1 to TRBJ2-7, with TRBD1 identical over 11 bases. In germline, CDR1 is SGHRS, CDR2 YFSETQ. With 4 bases clipped from V and 3 bases from J, the junction kept 9 bases outside the gene matches. This CDR3 has 16 amino acids. The DNA of the CDR3 is TGCGCCAGCAGCGAAGGACAGGGGGCGCGTCTCTACGAGCAGTACTTC. Its protein is CASSEGQGARLYEQYF.

The chain uses TRBV6-1 and TRBJ2-2; D unresolved. This CDR3 is built from 14 residues. Trimming took off 10 bases at V and 6 bases at J, with 18 bases between the two ends. CDR1 MNHNS and CDR2 SASEGT come from the germline V gene. CDR3: CATGRRLDAGELFF. The CDR3, as DNA: TGTGCCACCGGCCGACGCCTGGACGCCGGGGAGCTGTTTTTT.

The chain links TRBV25-1 to TRBJ2-4; D is unclear. This CDR3 spans 14 amino acids. V lost 1 base and J lost 6, with 10 bases in between. Germline V gene data show CDR1 as MGHDK and CDR2 as SYGVNS. DNA of the CDR3: TGTGCCAGCAGTGAATTTTCCTTTGGAAACATTCAGTACTTC. The encoded protein is CASSEFSFGNIQYF.

The genes are TRBV7-2 and TRBJ2-1; the match to TRBD2 covers 8 bases. J lost 3 bases, V lost 4 bases, and 5 bases had no gene match. The CDR3 covers 15 residues. CDR1 and CDR2 (germline): SGHTA, FQGNSA. The CDR3, as DNA: TGTGCCAGCAGCTCGGCCGGGACTAGCTACAATGAGCAGTTCTTC. Amino acid sequence: CASSSAGTSYNEQFF.

With respect to this clone: The sample contains more than one DNA sequence encoding this CDR3. The chain couples TRBV19 to TRBJ1-3, with D hard to call. CDR1 and CDR2 from the germline V gene are LNHDA and SQIVND (reference sequence). Trimming pared 1 base from V and 0 bases from J, leaving 4 bases between. This CDR3 contains 14 residues. This chain's CDR3 is CASSIGGSGNTIYF. CDR3 bases: TGTGCCAGTAGTATAGGGGGCTCTGGAAACACCATATATTTT.

This chain connects TRBV10-3 to TRBJ1-2; 10 bases agree with TRBD1. V lost 7 bases, J lost 8 bases, and 10 bases stayed unmatched. This CDR3 region has 14 residues. Germline V gene data show CDR1 as ENHRY and CDR2 as SYGVKD. For the CDR3, the DNA is TGTGCCATCACTCAAGGGGACAGGGGAAGCGGCTACACCTTC. Translating gives CAITQGDRGSGYTF.

The V gene is TRBV19, the J gene TRBJ1-1, with a weak D call TRBD1 (6 bases). The germline V gene has CDR1 LNHDA and CDR2 SQIVND (reference sequence). The CDR3 sequence is 12 residues long. V was pared by 9 bases and J by 6 bases, with 14 bases between. The CDR3 loop is CASRQENSEAFF. The CDR3 region has the DNA TGTGCCAGCAGACAGGAAAACTCTGAAGCTTTCTTT.

This clone was detected only once. The J gene is TRBJ2-3, the V gene TRBV14; D remains unclear. This CDR3 contains 16 residues. Trimming shortened V by 2 bases and J by 4 bases, and 16 bases separated the two germline ends. Germline V lookup: CDR1 SGHDN, CDR2 FVKESK. The CDR3 reads CASSQSWPFEADTQYF. CDR3 DNA: TGTGCCAGCAGCCAAAGTTGGCCCTTTGAGGCAGATACGCAGTATTTT.

This rearrangement joins TRBV5-1 to TRBJ2-7; 11 nucleotides match TRBD2. The V gene's germline CDR1 is SGHRS and CDR2 YFSETQ. The CDR3 sequence is 17 residues long. The trim removed 1 base at V and 3 bases at J, leaving 9 bases unmatched. The CDR3 region is CASSLTSGSGKYYEQYF. In DNA form, the CDR3 reads TGCGCCAGCAGCTTGACTAGCGGGAGCGGCAAATACTACGAGCAGTACTTC.

This rearrangement joins TRBV6-6 to TRBJ2-7; unclear D gene. The germline gives CDR1 MNHNY, CDR2 SVGAGI (reference sequence). Trimming removed 2 bases from V and 0 bases from J, with 11 bases in between. The CDR3 spans 15 residues. DNA of the CDR3: TGTGCCAGCAGTTACGAGGATGGGATCTCCTACGAGCAGTACTTC. Translating it yields CASSYEDGISYEQYF.